The TCR beta chain described here comes from a study of cytomegalovirus exposure and HLA in healthy donors. A word on this clone: Its antigen remains unknown.

Amplification used 60 Vbeta primers and 13 Jbeta primers. Using immunoSEQ multiplex PCR, the repertoire was profiled, and TCRdb retains in-frame clones only, with some absent. In the table there are 120,000 or so clones, about three quarters of which are singletons. Study-level findings and limits: An analysis that was carried out later associated 15,000 to 20,000 TCR beta sequences with HLA alleles at 0.05 false discovery rate. Roughly 170 TCR beta chains were listed as cytomegalovirus-associated. Most TCR sequences were uncommon, yet certain public TCRs appeared in many donors. A link between a missense DCLRE1C variant and TCR beta V- and J-gene trimming emerged from a later analysis.

The V and J ends lost 2 bases and 3 bases respectively, with 11 bases between them. Germline lookup yields CDR1 GTSNPN and CDR2 SVGIG (reference sequence). This CDR3 has 14 amino acids. The specimen sequenced was PBMCs. The V gene is TRBV30, the J gene TRBJ1-5; no definite D call. This receptor was identified in a female donor in good health and CMV-seronegative. CDR3 nucleotide sequence: TGTGCCTGGAGTAGAAACAGTTTCAATCAGCCCCAGCATTTT. Translating gives CAWSRNSFNQPQHF.